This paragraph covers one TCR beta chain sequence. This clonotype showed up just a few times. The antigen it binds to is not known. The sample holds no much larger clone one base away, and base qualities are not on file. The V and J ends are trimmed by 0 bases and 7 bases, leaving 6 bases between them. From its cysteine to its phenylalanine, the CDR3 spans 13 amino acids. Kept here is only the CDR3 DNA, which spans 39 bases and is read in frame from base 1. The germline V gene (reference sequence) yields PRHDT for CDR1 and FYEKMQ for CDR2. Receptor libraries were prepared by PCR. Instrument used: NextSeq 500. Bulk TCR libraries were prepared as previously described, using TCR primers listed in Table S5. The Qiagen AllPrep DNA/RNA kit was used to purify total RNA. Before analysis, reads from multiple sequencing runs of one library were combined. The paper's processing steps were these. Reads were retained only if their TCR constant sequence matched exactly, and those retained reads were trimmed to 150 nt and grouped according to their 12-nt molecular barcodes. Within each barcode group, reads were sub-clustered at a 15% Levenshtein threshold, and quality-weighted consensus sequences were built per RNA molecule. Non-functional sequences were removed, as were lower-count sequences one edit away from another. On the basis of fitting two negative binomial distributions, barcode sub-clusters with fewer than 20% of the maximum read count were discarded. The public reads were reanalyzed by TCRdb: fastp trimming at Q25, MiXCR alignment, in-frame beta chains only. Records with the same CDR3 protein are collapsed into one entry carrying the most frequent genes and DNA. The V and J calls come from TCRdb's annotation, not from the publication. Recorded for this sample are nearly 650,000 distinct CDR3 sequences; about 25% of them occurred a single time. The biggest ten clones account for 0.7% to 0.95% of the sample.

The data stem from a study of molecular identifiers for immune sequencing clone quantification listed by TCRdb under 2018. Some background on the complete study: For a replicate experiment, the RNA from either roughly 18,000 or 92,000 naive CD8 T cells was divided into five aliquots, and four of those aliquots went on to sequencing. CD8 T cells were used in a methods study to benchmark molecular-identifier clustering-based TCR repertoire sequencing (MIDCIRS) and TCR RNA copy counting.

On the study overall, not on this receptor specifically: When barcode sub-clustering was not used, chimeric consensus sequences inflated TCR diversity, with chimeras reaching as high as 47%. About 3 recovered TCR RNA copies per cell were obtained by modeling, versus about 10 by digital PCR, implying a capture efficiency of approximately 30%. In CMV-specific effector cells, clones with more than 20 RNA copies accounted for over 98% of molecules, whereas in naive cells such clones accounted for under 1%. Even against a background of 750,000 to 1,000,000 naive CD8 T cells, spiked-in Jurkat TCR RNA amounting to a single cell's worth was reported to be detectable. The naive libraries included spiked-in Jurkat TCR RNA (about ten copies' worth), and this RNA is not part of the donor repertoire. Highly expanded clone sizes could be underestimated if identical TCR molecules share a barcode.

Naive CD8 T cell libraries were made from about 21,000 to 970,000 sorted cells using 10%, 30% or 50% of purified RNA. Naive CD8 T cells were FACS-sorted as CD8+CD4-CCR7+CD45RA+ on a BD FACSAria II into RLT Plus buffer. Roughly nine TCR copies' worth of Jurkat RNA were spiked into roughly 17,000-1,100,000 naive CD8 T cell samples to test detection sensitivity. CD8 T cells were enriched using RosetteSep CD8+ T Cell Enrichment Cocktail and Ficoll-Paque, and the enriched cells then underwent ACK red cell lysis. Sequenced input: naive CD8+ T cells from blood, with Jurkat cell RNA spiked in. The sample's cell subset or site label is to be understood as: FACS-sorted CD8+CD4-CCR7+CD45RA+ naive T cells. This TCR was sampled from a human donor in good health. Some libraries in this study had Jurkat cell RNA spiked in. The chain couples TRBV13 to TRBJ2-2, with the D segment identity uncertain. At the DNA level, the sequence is TGTGCCAGCAGCTTAGGCCTCGTCGGGGAGCTGTTTTTT. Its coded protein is CASSLGLVGELFF.